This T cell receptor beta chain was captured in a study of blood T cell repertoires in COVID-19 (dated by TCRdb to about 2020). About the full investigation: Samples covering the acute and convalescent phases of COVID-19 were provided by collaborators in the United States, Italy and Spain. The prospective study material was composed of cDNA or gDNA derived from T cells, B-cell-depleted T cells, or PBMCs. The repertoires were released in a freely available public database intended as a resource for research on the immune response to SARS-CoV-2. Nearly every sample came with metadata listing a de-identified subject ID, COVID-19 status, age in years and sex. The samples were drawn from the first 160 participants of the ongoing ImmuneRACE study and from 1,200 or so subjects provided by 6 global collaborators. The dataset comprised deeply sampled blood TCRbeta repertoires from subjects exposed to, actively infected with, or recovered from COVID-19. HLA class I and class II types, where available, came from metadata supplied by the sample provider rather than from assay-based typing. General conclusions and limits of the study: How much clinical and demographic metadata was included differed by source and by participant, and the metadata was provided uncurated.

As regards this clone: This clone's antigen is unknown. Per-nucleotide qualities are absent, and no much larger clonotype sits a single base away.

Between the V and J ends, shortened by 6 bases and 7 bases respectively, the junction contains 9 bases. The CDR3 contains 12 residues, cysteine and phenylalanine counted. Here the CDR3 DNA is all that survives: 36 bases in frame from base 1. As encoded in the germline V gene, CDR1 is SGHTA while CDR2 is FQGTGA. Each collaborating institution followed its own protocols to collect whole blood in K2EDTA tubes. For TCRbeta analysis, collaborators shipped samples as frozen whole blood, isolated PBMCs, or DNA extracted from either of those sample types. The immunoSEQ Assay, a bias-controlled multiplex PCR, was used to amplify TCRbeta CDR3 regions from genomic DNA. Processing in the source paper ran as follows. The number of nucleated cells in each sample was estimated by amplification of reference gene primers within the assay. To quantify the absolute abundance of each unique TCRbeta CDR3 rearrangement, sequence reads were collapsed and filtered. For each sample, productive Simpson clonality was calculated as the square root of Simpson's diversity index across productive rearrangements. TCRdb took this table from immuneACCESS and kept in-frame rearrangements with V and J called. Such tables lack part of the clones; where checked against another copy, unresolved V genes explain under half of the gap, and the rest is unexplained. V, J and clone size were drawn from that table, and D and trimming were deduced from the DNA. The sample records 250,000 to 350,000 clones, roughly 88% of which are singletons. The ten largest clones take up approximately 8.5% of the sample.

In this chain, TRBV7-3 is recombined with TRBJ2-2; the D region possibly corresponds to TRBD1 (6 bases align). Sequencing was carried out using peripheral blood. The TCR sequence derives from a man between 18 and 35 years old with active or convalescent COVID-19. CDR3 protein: CASSSGDGELFF. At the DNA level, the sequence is TGTGCCAGCAGTTCAGGGGACGGGGAGCTGTTTTTT.